The entry below describes one T cell receptor beta chain. Its cognate antigen is unknown. The data were taken from a study of T cell repertoires in cytomegalovirus infection. About the study: It can be stated that public TCR beta signatures indicated CMV infection as well as a matching HLA type.

TCRdb re-derived calls from the reads in MiXCR, one entry per CDR3 protein. The data hold fewer than 130,000 distinct CDR3 sequences, with 42% observed a single time. V was cut by 2 bases and J by 9 bases, with 11 bases left in between. This CDR3 is built from 14 residues. Germline V gives CDR1 MGHDK, CDR2 SYGVNS. The chain couples TRBV25-1 to TRBJ1-6, with a possible D match to TRBD1 (5 bases). This TCR was sampled from a human donor in good health (CMV status not recorded). Some clones in this sample may be carry-over from other donors' samples. Sequences were derived from CD8+ T cells from cultured PBMCs, sampled from culture after CMV antigen stimulation. The CDR3, as DNA: TGTGCCAGCAGTGAACCGGGGGTTCTTTCACCCCTCCACTTT. As protein: CASSEPGVLSPLHF. Variable domain in full (rest from reference TRBV25-1 and TRBJ1-6): EADIYQTPRYLVIGTGKKITLECSQTMGHDKMYWYQQDPGMELHLIHYSYGVNSTEKGDLSSESTVSRIRTEHFPLTLESARPSHTSQYLCASSEPGVLSPLHFGNGTRLTVT.